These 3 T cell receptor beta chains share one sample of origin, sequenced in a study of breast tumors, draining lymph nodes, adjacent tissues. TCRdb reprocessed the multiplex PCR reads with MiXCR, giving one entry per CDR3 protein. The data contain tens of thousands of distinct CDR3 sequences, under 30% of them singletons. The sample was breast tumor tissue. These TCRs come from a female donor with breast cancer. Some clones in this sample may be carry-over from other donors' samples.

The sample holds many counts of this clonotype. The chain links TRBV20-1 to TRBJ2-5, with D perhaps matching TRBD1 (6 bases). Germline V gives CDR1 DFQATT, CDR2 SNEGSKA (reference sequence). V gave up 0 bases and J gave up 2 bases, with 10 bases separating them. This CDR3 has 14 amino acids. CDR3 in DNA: TGCAGTGCTAGAGATGGCAGGGGACAAGAGACCCAGTACTTC. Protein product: CSARDGRGQETQYF.

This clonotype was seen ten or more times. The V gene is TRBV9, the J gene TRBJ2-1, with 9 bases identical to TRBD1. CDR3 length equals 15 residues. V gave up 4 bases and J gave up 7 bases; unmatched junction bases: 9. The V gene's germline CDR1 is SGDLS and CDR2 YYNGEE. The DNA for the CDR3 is TGTGCCAGCAGCCAGTCGGACAGGGGTGTGAATGAGCAGTTCTTC. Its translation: CASSQSDRGVNEQFF. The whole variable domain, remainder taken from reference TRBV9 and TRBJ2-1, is DSGVTQTPKHLITATGQRVTLRCSPRSGDLSVYWYQQSLDQGLQFLIQYYNGEERAKGNILERFSAQQFPDLHSELNLSSLELGDSALYFCASSQSDRGVNEQFFGPGTRLTVL.

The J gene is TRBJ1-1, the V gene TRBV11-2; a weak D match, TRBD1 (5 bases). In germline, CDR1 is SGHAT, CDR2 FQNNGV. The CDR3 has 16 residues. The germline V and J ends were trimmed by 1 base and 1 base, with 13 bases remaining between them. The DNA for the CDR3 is TGTGCCAGCAGCTTAGGAGGACACCCAGCGAACACTGAAGCTTTCTTT. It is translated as CASSLGGHPANTEAFF.